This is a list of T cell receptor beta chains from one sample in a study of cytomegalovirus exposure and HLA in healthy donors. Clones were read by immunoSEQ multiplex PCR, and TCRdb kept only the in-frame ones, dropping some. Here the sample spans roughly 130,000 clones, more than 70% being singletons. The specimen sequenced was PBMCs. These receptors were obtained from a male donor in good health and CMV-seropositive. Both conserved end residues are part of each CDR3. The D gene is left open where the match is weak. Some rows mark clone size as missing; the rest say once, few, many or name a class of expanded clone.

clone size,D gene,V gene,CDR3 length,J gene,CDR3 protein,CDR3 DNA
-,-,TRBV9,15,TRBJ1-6,CASSDTGNWNSPLHF,TGTGCCAGCAGCGACACAGGGAACTGGAATTCACCCCTCCACTTT
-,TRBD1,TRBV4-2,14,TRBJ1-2,CASSVGQGDYGYTF,TGTGCCAGCAGCGTTGGACAGGGAGACTATGGCTACACCTTC
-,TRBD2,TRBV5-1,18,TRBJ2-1,CASSWGLAGALARDEQFF,TGCGCCAGCAGCTGGGGACTAGCGGGGGCCCTCGCCAGAGATGAGCAGTTCTTC
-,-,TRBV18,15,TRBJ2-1,CASSPNPRGDNEQFF,TGTGCCAGCTCACCAAACCCCAGGGGAGACAATGAGCAGTTCTTC
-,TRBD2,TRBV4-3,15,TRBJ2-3,CASSHGGRSTDTQYF,TGCGCCAGCAGCCACGGCGGGAGGAGCACAGATACGCAGTATTTT
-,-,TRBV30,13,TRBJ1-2,CAWETGIGDGYTF,TGTGCCTGGGAAACAGGGATTGGGGATGGCTACACCTTC
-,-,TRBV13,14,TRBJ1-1,CASSPGGAALGAFF,TGTGCCAGCAGCCCCGGGGGAGCCGCTCTCGGAGCTTTCTTT
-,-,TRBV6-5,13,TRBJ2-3,CASSYVRADTQYF,TGTGCCAGCAGTTACGTCCGGGCAGATACGCAGTATTTT
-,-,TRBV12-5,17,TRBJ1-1,CASGLELKGHHNTEAFF,TGTGCTAGCGGTTTGGAGTTAAAGGGACACCACAACACTGAAGCTTTCTTT
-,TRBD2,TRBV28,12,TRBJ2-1,CASREALNEQFF,TGTGCCAGCCGGGAGGCCCTAAATGAGCAGTTCTTC
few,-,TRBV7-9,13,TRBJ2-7,CASSLGGGSEQYF,TGTGCCAGCAGCTTAGGTGGGGGGAGCGAGCAGTACTTC
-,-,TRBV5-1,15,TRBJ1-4,CASSLDRVGNEKLFF,TGCGCCAGCAGCTTGGACAGGGTCGGTAATGAAAAACTGTTTTTT
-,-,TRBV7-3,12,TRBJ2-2,CASSLYGGPLFF,TGTGCCAGCAGCTTATACGGGGGGCCGCTGTTTTTT
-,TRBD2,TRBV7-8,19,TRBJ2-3,CASSFYTSGGLPSTDTQYF,TGTGCCAGCAGCTTCTACACTAGCGGGGGGCTCCCTAGCACAGATACGCAGTATTTT
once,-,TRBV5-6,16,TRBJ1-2,CASIRAGSSPYYGYTF,TGTGCCAGCATTCGCGCAGGGTCATCCCCTTACTATGGCTACACCTTC
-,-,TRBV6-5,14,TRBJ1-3,CASKIYSSGNTIYF,TGTGCCAGCAAAATCTATAGCTCTGGAAACACCATATATTTT
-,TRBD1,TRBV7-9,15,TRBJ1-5,CASSLNAGGGQPQHF,TGTGCCAGCAGCTTAAATGCAGGGGGTGGTCAGCCCCAGCATTTT